This T cell receptor beta chain originates from a study of regulatory T cells in long-lasting Graves disease listed by TCRdb under 2021. Study-wide context: In the newly diagnosed Graves' disease group, patients had been taking antithyroid drugs for less than 3 months. Peripheral blood TCR sequencing and RNA sequencing compared persistent Graves' disease patients with newly diagnosed Graves' disease patients. The study was conducted in China and was registered as a clinical trial. A total of 35 or so samples were covered by TCR sequencing, comprising about 13 persistent and 20 or so newly diagnosed Graves' disease patients.

Overall results and qualifications from the work: Only peripheral blood was studied, because thyroid tissue, the primary lesion, was inaccessible. Lower TCR Shannon entropy and fewer highly expanded clones were observed in persistent Graves' disease patients than in newly diagnosed patients, which suggested clonal expansion. Persistent disease showed preferential use of TRBV28, TRBJ1-2 and TRBJ2-5, whereas newly diagnosed disease favored TRBV20-1 and TRBJ2-1. Sequencing and analysis were restricted to the TCR beta chain. As a limitation, the authors acknowledged that the small sample size may reduce accuracy. More public clonotypes were shared among persistent patients (under 3,000) than among newly diagnosed patients (966).

Details on this clonotype: It lacks a known antigen. With a much larger clone just one base away, this may be a read error.

The library was produced with multiplex PCR. TCRdb shows the sequencer as Illumina HiSeq 4000. To build TCR beta libraries, CDR3 regions were amplified by Arm-PCR using iRepertoire HTBI primers. Before sequencing, the PCR products underwent gel purification. On the authors' methods: Gene usage analysis of CDR3 amino acid clonotypes relied on the 55 to 80 TRBV and around 13 TRBJ segments identified across samples. COPE and FqMerger were used to merge the filtered high-quality paired reads into contigs. BLAST was used to align contigs to the IMGT TRBV, TRBD and TRBJ reference genes, and CDR3 was defined following IMGT. Clonotypes above 0.1% frequency were classified as highly expanded clones. Shannon entropy was used to measure repertoire diversity, and the Gini coefficient was used to measure V-J evenness. Public clonotypes were defined as clonotypes shared by more than one individual. Using fastp trimming at Q25 and MiXCR clonotype assembly, TCRdb reanalyzed the public sequencing data and kept in-frame beta chains. Rows are unified per CDR3 protein, each entry keeping the most common DNA and genes. These V and J calls derive from TCRdb rather than the authors' analysis. For this sample there are 500,000 or so distinct CDR3 sequences; about 16% appear just once. The ten largest clones take up 25% of the sample.

Sample time point, as interpreted from the label and publication: newly diagnosed GD, antithyroid drugs for less than 3 months. For both TCR sequencing and RNA sequencing, RNA was extracted from PBMCs using TRIzol. Graves' disease was diagnosed according to American Thyroid Association guidelines. The patients came from an endocrinology department in Xi'an, China. Each patient gave around 9.2 milliliters of peripheral blood, collected in an EDTA anticoagulant tube. PBMCs were isolated by Ficoll Paque Plus density gradient separation without further T cell sorting. RNA quality was checked with an Agilent 2100 Bioanalyzer and agarose gel, and concentration with a NanoDrop 2000. CDR1 MNHEY and CDR2 SVGAGI were looked up in the germline V gene. The CDR3 holds 16 amino acids from the cysteine to the phenylalanine. The sequence is cut down to CDR3 DNA, 48 bases in frame from base 1. The sample was also reused in another study, on T cells in Graves' hyperthyroidism and ophthalmopathy. In that second paper, the authors write: Stable Graves' hyperthyroidism was defined as no progression to ophthalmopathy during 18 months of follow-up. Hyperthyroidism patients were aged 18 to 65 years and newly diagnosed, with disease duration of less than 2 months. The study excluded patients with uncontrolled infections, other autoimmune diseases, pregnancy or lactation. Diagnoses relied on clinical symptoms, serum thyroxine and TRAb, thyroid ultrasound and orbital computed tomography. The TCR CDR3 was subjected to a first round of RT-PCR using the HTBI primer set and the Qiagen OneStep RT-PCR kit. Blood samples also contained most of the expanded thyroid clonotypes (frequency above 0.001), which suggests that blood repertoires may reflect thyroid immune responses. Ophthalmopathy was separated from stable hyperthyroidism by a 13 V-J signature model, with about 88% sensitivity and 81% to 82% specificity obtained in cross-validation and 80%/75% obtained in testing. During validation, the model predicted progression to ophthalmopathy a median of around 6 months ahead of onset, with almost 71% sensitivity and about 75% specificity. To identify TCR V-J signatures that set the groups apart, the researchers used a discovery cohort of 90 to 100 patients, made up of roughly 45 with Graves' ophthalmopathy and around 58 with stable Graves' hyperthyroidism. Whether ophthalmopathy could be predicted prospectively was tested in an independent validation cohort made up of under 20 hyperthyroidism patients plus 17 patients who later progressed to ophthalmopathy. The roughly 100 discovery patients were randomly divided into training and test sets at a 7:3 ratio. In about 6 Graves' hyperthyroidism patients, the study also compared T-cell repertoires from thyroid tissue with T-cell repertoires from blood. Following sampling, methimazole starting at 30 mg daily was given to hyperthyroidism patients, and high-dose intravenous methylprednisolone was given to ophthalmopathy patients. Libraries were constructed in a second round of multiplex PCR, after which size selection and purification were performed. Paired-end sequencing of the libraries was performed with 100 bp reads on an Illumina HiSeq2000. SOAPnuke was used to process the raw data, throwing out any read that contained adapters or uncalled bases, had a mean Phred below 15, or lacked an exact constant-primer or identifier match. COPE v1.2.5 was used to merge high-quality paired reads, and clonotypes were defined as unique nucleotide sequences. MiTCR v1.1 was used to align the clonotypes against IMGT TRBV, TRBD and TRBJ reference segments. The analysis included only V-J combinations with a frequency above 0.0001, which together covered 99% to 99.2% of the repertoires. The TCS score was defined as the ratio of F50 (clonal expansion) to E x V (chaos), calculated using BLOSUM62-based TCRdist between CDR3 peptides within each V-J. Welch's t-statistics and random forest reduced around 520 V-J features to under 15, which were used in a naive Bayes classifier (R e1071). Sample size was not statistically predetermined, and investigators were not blinded to group allocation. The paper describes TCR Vbeta CDR3 sequencing of some 130 peripheral blood samples, made up of 43 ophthalmopathy patients, roughly 75 hyperthyroidism patients and about 17 progressor patients.

This sequence was found in a woman between 40 and 65 years old with Graves disease. Donor details come from another sample of the same person, matched by shared clones. Recombination linked TRBV6-5 to TRBJ2-1; TRBD2 matches 7 bases in the middle. The DNA end is a closer match to TRBJ2-4, so the J assignment may be wrong. The material sequenced was peripheral blood mononuclear cells (PBMCs), taken at new diagnosis, from a patient treated with antithyroid drugs. The DNA reads as follows: TGTGCCAGCAGTTATGGGGGGGGGGTGAAGGGAAACATTCAGTACTTC. Its coded protein is CASSYGGGVKGNIQYF.